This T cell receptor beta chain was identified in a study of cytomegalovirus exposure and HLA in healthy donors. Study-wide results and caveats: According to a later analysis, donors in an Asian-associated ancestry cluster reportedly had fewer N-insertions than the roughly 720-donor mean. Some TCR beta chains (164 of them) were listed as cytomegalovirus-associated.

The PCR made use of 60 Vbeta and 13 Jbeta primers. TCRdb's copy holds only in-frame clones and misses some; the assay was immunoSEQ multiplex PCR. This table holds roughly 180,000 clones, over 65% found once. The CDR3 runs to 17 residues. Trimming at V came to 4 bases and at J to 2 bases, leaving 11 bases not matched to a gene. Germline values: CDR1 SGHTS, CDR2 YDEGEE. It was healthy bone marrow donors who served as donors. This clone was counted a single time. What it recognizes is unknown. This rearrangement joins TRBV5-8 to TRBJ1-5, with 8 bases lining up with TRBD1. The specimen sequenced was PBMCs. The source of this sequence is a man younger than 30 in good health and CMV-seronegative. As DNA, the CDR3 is TGTGCCAGCAGCCCCGGACAGGGAAGATGGGGCAATCAGCCCCAGCATTTT. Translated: CASSPGQGRWGNQPQHF.